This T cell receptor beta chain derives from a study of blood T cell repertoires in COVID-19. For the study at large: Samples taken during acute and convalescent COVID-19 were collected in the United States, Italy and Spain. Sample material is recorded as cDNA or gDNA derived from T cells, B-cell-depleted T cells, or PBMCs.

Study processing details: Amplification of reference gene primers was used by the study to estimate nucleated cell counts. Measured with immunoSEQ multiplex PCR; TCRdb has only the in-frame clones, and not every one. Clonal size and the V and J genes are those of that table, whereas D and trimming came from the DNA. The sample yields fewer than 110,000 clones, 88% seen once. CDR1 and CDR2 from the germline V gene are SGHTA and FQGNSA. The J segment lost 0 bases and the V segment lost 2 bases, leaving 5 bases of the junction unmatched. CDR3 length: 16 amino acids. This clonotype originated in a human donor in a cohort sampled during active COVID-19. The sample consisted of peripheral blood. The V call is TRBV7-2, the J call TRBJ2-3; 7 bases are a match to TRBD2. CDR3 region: CASSLYGGGSTDTQYF. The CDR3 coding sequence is TGTGCCAGCAGCTTATATGGGGGAGGGAGCACAGATACGCAGTATTTT. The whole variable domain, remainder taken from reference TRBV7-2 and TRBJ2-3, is GAGVSQSPSNKVTEKGKDVELRCDPISGHTALYWYRQSLGQGLEFLIYFQGNSAPDKSGLPSDRFSAERTGGSVSTLTIQRTQQEDSAVYLCASSLYGGGSTDTQYFGPGTRLTVL.